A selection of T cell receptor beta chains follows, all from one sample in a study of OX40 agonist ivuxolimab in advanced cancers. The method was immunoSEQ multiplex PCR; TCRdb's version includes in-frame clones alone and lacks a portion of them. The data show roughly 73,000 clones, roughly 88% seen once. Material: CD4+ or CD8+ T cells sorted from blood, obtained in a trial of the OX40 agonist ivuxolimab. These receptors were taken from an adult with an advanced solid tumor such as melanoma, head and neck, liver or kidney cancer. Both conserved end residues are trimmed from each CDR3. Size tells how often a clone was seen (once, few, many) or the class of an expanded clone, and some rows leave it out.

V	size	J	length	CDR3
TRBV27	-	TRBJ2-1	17	ASSLSPLAGYTTPNEQF
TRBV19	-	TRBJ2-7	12	ASRRHRDSYEQY
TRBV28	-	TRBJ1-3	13	ASSSNGLQTDTIY
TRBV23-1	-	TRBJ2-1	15	ASRGHSSGSSYNEQF
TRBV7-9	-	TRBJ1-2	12	ASSLPPERRGYT
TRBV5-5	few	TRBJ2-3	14	ASSWIAGGSTDTQY
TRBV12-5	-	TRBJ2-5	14	ASGEGAGGLQETQY
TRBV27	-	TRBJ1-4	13	ASSPRTGLYEKLF
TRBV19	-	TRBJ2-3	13	ASSTPQGVTDTQY
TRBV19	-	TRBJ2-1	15	ASSTRTSGSSYNEQF